The entry below describes one T cell receptor beta chain. Its antigen is currently unknown. This entry belongs to a study of blood T cells in healthy people across ages. V was pared by 6 bases and J by 6 bases, with 7 bases of the junction left unmatched. The germline CDR1 and CDR2 sequences are SGHRS and YFSETQ. CDR3 length equals 13 residues. Whole-study findings and limits: With naive T cell percentage, TCR beta diversity showed a strong correlation. Per million T cells, TCR beta diversity dropped roughly linearly as age increased.

Next came a second PCR, run for roughly 6 to 11 cycles, which used a sample-barcoded 5' primer along with a J-beta primer mix. Each CDR3 protein is one row after TCRdb ran MiXCR on the 5' RACE reads. The sample has around 900,000 distinct CDR3 sequences, approximately 50% seen once. The sample consisted of blood. The source is a woman in her sixties or seventies in good health. J is TRBJ1-2 and V is TRBV5-1, with 8 bases matching TRBD1. The CDR3 DNA reads TGCGCCAGCACCCGACAGGGGCTGAATGGCTACACCTTC. Translating gives CASTRQGLNGYTF.